These T cell receptor beta chains were read from a single sample in a study of cytomegalovirus exposure and HLA in healthy donors. Sequencing was performed with immunoSEQ multiplex PCR; in TCRdb, only in-frame clones are kept and a portion is missing. Among a few hundred thousand clones, over 75% were seen once, and the ten largest hold just under 3%. Sequences were obtained from PBMCs. Every receptor here comes from a woman in her twenties or thirties in good health and CMV-seronegative. Each CDR3 is given with its conserved first and last residue. The order of the fields is V gene, J gene, D gene, clone size, CDR3 protein, CDR3 DNA. A D gene is named only where the DNA matches it firmly. The size field is filled for only some rows; it gives once, few, many or a size class.

>TRBV11-3|TRBJ2-1|-|-
CASSLNTYNEQFF
TGTGCCAGCAGCTTAAACACCTACAATGAGCAGTTCTTC
>TRBV4-1|TRBJ2-1|TRBD2|-
CASSQAGTSGYNEQFF
TGCGCCAGCAGCCAAGCCGGGACTAGCGGCTACAATGAGCAGTTCTTC
>TRBV7-6|TRBJ1-1|-|-
CASSLEDRANTEAFF
TGTGCCAGCAGCTTGGAGGACAGAGCGAACACTGAAGCTTTCTTT
>TRBV27|TRBJ1-6|-|-
CASSFGGGYNSPLHF
TGTGCCAGCAGTTTTGGAGGAGGATATAATTCACCCCTCCACTTT
>TRBV12-5|TRBJ2-3|-|-
CASGLVSGATDTQYF
TGTGCTAGTGGTTTGGTATCAGGGGCCACAGATACGCAGTATTTT
>TRBV5-4|TRBJ2-1|TRBD2|once
CASSLDLAGQNEQFF
TGTGCCAGCAGCTTGGATCTAGCGGGGCAAAATGAGCAGTTCTTC
>TRBV27|TRBJ2-7|TRBD2|few
CASSNLGGGEQYF
TGTGCCAGCAGTAACCTCGGGGGGGGAGAGCAGTACTTC
>TRBV7-9|TRBJ2-7|TRBD2|-
CASSPFRASGQYF
TGTGCCAGCAGCCCCTTCCGAGCTAGCGGGCAGTACTTC
>TRBV9|TRBJ1-1|-|-
CASSVVSGDTEAFF
TGTGCCAGCAGCGTAGTTTCGGGAGACACTGAAGCTTTCTTT
>TRBV7-3|TRBJ2-2|-|-
CASSLLGADNTGELFF
TGTGCCAGCAGCCTCTTAGGGGCCGACAACACCGGGGAGCTGTTTTTT
>TRBV4-2|TRBJ2-7|-|-
CASSQGAPYEQYF
TGTGCCAGCAGCCAAGGGGCACCCTACGAGCAGTACTTC
>TRBV18|TRBJ2-7|TRBD1|-
CASSPAGQGRYEQYF
TGTGCCAGCTCACCAGCCGGACAGGGAAGATACGAGCAGTACTTC
>TRBV7-8|TRBJ1-1|-|once
CASSLRQGLTEAFF
TGTGCCAGCAGCTTACGTCAGGGACTGACTGAAGCTTTCTTT
>TRBV5-6|TRBJ1-5|-|few
CASSYSWQGEGNQPQHF
TGTGCCAGCAGCTACTCGTGGCAGGGTGAGGGCAATCAGCCCCAGCATTTT
>TRBV5-1|TRBJ2-1|TRBD2|-
CASSPQAGSYNEQFF
TGCGCCAGCAGCCCTCAAGCGGGATCCTACAATGAGCAGTTCTTC
>TRBV7-9|TRBJ1-5|-|-
CASSLGGSGNQPQHF
TGTGCCAGCAGCTTGGGGGGTAGTGGCAATCAGCCCCAGCATTTT
>TRBV28|TRBJ2-7|-|-
CASSPGDEIYEQYF
TGTGCCAGCAGCCCGGGAGACGAGATCTACGAGCAGTACTTC
>TRBV19|TRBJ2-2|-|once
CASSITGTTGELFF
TGTGCCAGTAGTATAACAGGGACCACCGGGGAGCTGTTTTTT
>TRBV11-2|TRBJ2-5|TRBD2|-
CASSLSMGRAGEETQYF
TGTGCCAGCAGCTTATCTATGGGTAGAGCGGGAGAGGAGACCCAGTACTTC
>TRBV2|TRBJ2-7|TRBD2|once
CAVPAGGTSYEQYF
TGTGCCGTACCGGCGGGGGGTACCTCCTACGAGCAGTACTTC